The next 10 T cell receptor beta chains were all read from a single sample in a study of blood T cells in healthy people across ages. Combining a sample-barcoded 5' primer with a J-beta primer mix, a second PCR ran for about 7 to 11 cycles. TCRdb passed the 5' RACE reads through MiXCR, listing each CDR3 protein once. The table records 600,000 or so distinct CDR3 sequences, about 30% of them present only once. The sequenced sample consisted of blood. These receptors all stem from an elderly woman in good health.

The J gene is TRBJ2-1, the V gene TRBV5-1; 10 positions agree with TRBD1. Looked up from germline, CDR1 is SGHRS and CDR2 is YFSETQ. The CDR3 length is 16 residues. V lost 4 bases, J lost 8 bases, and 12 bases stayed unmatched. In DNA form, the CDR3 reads TGCGCCAGCAGCCCCCCTTGGGACAGGGGTGGGGATGAGCAGTTCTTC. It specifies CASSPPWDRGGDEQFF.

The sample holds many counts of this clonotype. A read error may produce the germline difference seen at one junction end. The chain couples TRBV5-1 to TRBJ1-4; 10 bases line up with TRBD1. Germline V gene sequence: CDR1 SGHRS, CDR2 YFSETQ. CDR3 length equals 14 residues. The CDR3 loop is CASSSGQGGEKLFF. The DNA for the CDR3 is TGTGCCAGCAGCTCCGGACAGGGGGGTGAAAAACTGTTTTTT.

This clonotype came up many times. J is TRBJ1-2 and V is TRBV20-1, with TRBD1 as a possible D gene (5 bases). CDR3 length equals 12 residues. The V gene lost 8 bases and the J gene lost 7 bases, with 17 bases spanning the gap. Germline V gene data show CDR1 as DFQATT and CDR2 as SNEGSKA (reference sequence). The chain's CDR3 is CSCLPGMLGYTF. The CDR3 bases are TGCAGTTGCCTCCCAGGGATGCTTGGCTACACCTTC.

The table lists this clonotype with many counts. The CDR3 coding sequence is TGTGCCAGCAATGACAGGGGGCTTCAGCCCCAGCATTTT. Protein product: CASNDRGLQPQHF. This chain joins TRBV12-3 or TRBV12-4 and TRBJ1-5; 10 bases fit TRBD1. The CDR3 consists of 13 residues. J gave up 6 bases and V 7 bases, and 3 bases lay outside the gene matches.

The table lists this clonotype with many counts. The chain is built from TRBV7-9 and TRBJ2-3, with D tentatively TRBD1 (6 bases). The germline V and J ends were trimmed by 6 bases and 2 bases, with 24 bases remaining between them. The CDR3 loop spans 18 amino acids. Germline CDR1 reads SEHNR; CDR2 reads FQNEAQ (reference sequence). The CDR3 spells CASSLSRWDTEYTDTQYF. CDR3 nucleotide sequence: TGTGCCAGCAGTTTAAGCCGCTGGGACACCGAATACACAGATACGCAGTATTTT.

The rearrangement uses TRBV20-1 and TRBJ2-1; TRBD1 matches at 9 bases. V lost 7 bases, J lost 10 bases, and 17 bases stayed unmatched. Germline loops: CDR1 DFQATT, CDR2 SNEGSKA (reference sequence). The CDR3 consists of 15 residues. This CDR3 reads CSGILTGGMLYEQFF. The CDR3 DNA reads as TGCAGTGGCATACTGACAGGGGGAATGCTCTACGAGCAGTTCTTC.

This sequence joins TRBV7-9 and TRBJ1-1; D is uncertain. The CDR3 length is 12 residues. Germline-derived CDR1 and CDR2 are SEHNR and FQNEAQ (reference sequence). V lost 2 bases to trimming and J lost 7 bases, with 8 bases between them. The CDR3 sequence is CASSLIWNEAFF. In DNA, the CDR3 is TGTGCCAGCAGCTTAATTTGGAATGAAGCTTTCTTT.

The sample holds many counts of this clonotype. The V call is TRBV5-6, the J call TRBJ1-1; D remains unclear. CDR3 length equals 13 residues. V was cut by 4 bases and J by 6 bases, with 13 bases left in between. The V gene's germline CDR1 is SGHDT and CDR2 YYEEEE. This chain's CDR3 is CASSGQGRAEAFF. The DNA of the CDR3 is TGTGCCAGCAGCGGGCAAGGGCGGGCTGAAGCTTTCTTT. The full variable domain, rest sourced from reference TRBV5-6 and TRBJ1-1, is DAGVTQSPTHLIKTRGQQVTLRCSPKSGHDTVSWYQQALGQGPQFIFQYYEEEERQRGNFPDRFSGHQFPNYSSELNVNALLLGDSALYLCASSGQGRAEAFFGQGTRLTVV.

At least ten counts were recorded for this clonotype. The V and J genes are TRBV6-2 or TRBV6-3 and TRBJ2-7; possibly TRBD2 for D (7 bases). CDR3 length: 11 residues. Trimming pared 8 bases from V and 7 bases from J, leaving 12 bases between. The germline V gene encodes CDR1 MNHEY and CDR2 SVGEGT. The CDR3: CASEGGREQYF. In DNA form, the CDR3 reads TGTGCCAGCGAGGGGGGGCGAGAGCAGTACTTC.

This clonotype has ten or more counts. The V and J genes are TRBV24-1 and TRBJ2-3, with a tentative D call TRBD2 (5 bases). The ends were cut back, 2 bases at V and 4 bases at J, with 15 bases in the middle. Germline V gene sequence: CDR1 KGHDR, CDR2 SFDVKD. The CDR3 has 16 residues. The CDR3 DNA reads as TGTGCCACCAGTGATTACTCGGGGAGTGGATCAGATACGCAGTATTTT. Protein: CATSDYSGSGSDTQYF.